This T cell receptor (beta chain) was documented in a study of neurological immune-mediated disorders. Whole-study context: Relapsing-remitting patients made up most of the 34 multiple sclerosis patients, and secondary progressive patients made up 3. Regarding the study as a whole: When grouped phylogenetically, the repertoires of 18 of the 34 multiple sclerosis patients fell together in one related-CDR3 cluster, which is a possible signature. None of the CDR3 amino acid sequences of expanded clones were shared across subjects, and this suggested private repertoires in all groups.

The authors made cDNA by 5'RACE with 10-nucleotide random UMIs. TCRdb analysed the 5' RACE reads with MiXCR anew, one entry per CDR3 protein. The sample lists about 58,000 distinct CDR3 sequences, roughly 3.5% occurring once. In this sample, this clonotype turned up many times. As yet, its antigen is unknown. Germline V gives CDR1 MNHNY, CDR2 SVGAGI (reference sequence). This CDR3 is 15 amino acids long. V gave up 5 bases and J gave up 3 bases; unmatched junction bases: 9. Sequenced material: PBMCs. This sequence was found in a woman aged 60-75 years with multiple sclerosis. The chain joins TRBV6-6 to TRBJ2-5; 7 bases match TRBD2. The CDR3 loop reads CASSPGAGTKETQYF. Written as DNA, the CDR3 is TGTGCCAGCAGTCCTGGAGCGGGAACTAAAGAGACCCAGTACTTC.